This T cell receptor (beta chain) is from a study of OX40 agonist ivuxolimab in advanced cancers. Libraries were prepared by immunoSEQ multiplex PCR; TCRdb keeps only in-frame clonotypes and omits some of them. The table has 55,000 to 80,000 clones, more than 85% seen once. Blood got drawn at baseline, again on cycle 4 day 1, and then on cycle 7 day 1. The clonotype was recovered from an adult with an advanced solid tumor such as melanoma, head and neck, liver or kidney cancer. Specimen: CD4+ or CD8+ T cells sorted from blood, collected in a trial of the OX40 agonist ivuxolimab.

CDR3 DNA: TGTGCCAGCTTCCGGGGGACTGTAAGAAACTATGGCTACACCTTC. Translating gives CASFRGTVRNYGYTF. The V gene is TRBV6-6, the J gene TRBJ1-2; D is possibly TRBD1 (5 bases). Germline V gene sequence: CDR1 MNHNY, CDR2 SVGAGI (reference sequence). Trimming pared 8 bases from V and 2 bases from J, leaving 18 bases between. This CDR3 is 15 amino acids long.